Each of the 17 T cell receptor beta chains below was sequenced from the same sample in a study of blood T cell repertoires in COVID-19. Sequencing used immunoSEQ multiplex PCR; TCRdb keeps in-frame clones, though not all of them. The data contain about 410,000 clones, around nine tenths of them singletons. Sequences were obtained from peripheral blood. The receptors shown here come from a woman aged 35 to 49 with COVID-19, enrolled during active disease.

The chain employs TRBV19 and TRBJ1-1; D ambiguous. From germline, CDR1 is LNHDA and CDR2 SQIVND (reference sequence). The CDR3 totals 14 residues. V dropped 5 bases and J dropped 1 base, with 11 bases sitting between them. CDR3 sequence reads: CASSFKGGNTEAFF. The CDR3 DNA reads as TGTGCCAGTAGTTTTAAGGGAGGGAACACTGAAGCTTTCTTT.

V gene TRBV30 combines with J gene TRBJ1-1; no clear D. Germline lookup yields CDR1 GTSNPN and CDR2 SVGIG (reference sequence). The CDR3 is 14 residues long. Between the trimmed V and J ends, which lost 0 bases and 4 bases, there was a span of 12 bases. CDR3 sequence reads: CAWSVGLRSTEAFF. The CDR3 coding sequence is TGTGCCTGGAGTGTAGGACTCCGGAGCACTGAAGCTTTCTTT. The full variable domain, its missing parts supplied by reference TRBV30 and TRBJ1-1, is SQTIHQWPATLVQPVGSPLSLECTVEGTSNPNLYWYRQAAGRGLQLLFYSVGIGQISSEVPQNLSASRPQDRQFILSSKKLLLSDSGFYLCAWSVGLRSTEAFFGQGTRLTVV.

The chain joins TRBV4-1 to TRBJ1-1; possibly TRBD1 for D (6 bases). Trimming removed 3 bases at V and 2 bases at J, with 10 bases between. Per germline, CDR1 MGHRA and CDR2 YSYEKL. The CDR3 length is 14 residues. CDR3 in DNA: TGCGCCAGCAGCCATTCGGGACAAAACACTGAAGCTTTCTTT. It codes for CASSHSGQNTEAFF.

J is TRBJ2-1 and V is TRBV3-1 (or the pseudogene TRBV3-2); D perhaps matches TRBD2 (5 bases). The CDR3 is made up of 12 amino acids. Germline CDR1 is LGHDT and CDR2 is YNNKEL (reference sequence). Trimming pared 2 bases from V and 7 bases from J, leaving 6 bases between. The CDR3 DNA sequence: TGTGCCAGCAGCCAACTAGCTAATGAGCAGTTCTTC. Its translation: CASSQLANEQFF.

DNA of the CDR3: TGTGCCAGCGACCAGCCTAGCGGGGGGACGCAGTATTTT. This gives the protein CASDQPSGGTQYF. The gene calls are TRBV9 and TRBJ2-3, with TRBD2 matching over 11 bases. Germline assignment: CDR1 SGDLS and CDR2 YYNGEE. The CDR3 has 13 amino acids. The J segment lost 9 bases and the V segment lost 7 bases, leaving 7 bases of the junction unmatched.

The chain uses TRBV11-1 and TRBJ2-5; perhaps TRBD2 as D (5 bases). The CDR3 length is 15 residues. The germline V and J ends were trimmed by 1 base and 5 bases, with 14 bases remaining between them. Germline V lookup: CDR1 SGHAT, CDR2 FQDESV (reference sequence). The CDR3 protein is CASSLGPEGGETQYF. The CDR3 nucleotides are TGTGCCAGCAGCTTAGGCCCCGAGGGTGGGGAGACCCAGTACTTC.

The rearrangement links TRBV10-3 to TRBJ1-3, with D possibly matching TRBD1 (6 bases). Germline V CDR1 and CDR2: ENHRY, SYGVKD. Trimming removed 6 bases at V and 0 bases at J, with 15 bases between. This CDR3 has 16 residues. CDR3 protein: CAIRDIRDNSGNTIYF. For the CDR3, the DNA is TGTGCCATCAGGGACATACGGGACAACTCTGGAAACACCATATATTTT.

This chain links TRBV27 with TRBJ1-5; tentative D call: TRBD1 (5 bases). Deletions cut 6 bases from V and 0 bases from J, with 12 bases between. CDR3 length: 15 amino acids. The germline CDR1 and CDR2 sequences are MNHEY and SMNVEV (reference sequence). The DNA of the CDR3 is TGTGCCAGCAGCCAGGGATTTACTAGCAATCAGCCCCAGCATTTT. Translated, it gives CASSQGFTSNQPQHF.

The chain recombines TRBV14 with TRBJ1-1, with 8 bases identical to TRBD1. With 4 bases clipped from V and 5 bases from J, the junction kept 12 bases outside the gene matches. CDR1 and CDR2 from the germline V gene are SGHDN and FVKESK. The CDR3 sequence is 16 residues long. CDR3 amino acids: CASSPSRDRSRTEAFF. DNA for the CDR3: TGTGCCAGCAGCCCTAGCAGGGACAGGAGTCGAACTGAAGCTTTCTTT.

The chain joins TRBV7-2 to TRBJ2-7, with D possibly being TRBD2 (6 bases). CDR1 is SGHTA, CDR2 FQGNSA, per germline. CDR3 length equals 17 residues. V was shortened by 1 base and J by 3 bases, with 19 bases between the two germline ends. DNA for the CDR3: TGTGCCAGCAGCTTAGGATCTAATGCGGGGAGGATCTACGAGCAGTACTTC. Translated, it gives CASSLGSNAGRIYEQYF.

The chain couples TRBV7-8 to TRBJ2-7, with 14 bases aligning to TRBD2. Germline V CDR1 and CDR2: SGHVS, FQNEAQ. The CDR3 covers 16 residues. The J segment lost 1 base and the V segment lost 5 bases, leaving 4 bases of the junction unmatched. The CDR3 bases are TGTGCCAGCAGCGGTGGACTAGCGGGAGGATCCTACGAGCAGTACTTC. Translated, it gives CASSGGLAGGSYEQYF.

Details on this clone: The sample holds other DNA sequences that translate to the same CDR3. This rearrangement joins TRBV6-5 to TRBJ1-1; TRBD1 agrees at 7 bases. Germline CDR1 and CDR2: MNHEY and SVGAGI. The ends lost 2 bases at V and 2 bases at J; junction bases unmatched: 2. The CDR3 extends over 14 amino acids. CDR3 bases: TGTGCCAGCAGTTACAGGACAGGAAACACTGAAGCTTTCTTT. Translating gives CASSYRTGNTEAFF.

This chain connects TRBV10-3 to TRBJ1-3; TRBD1 matches 9 bases. The CDR3 length is 16 residues. Germline V gene data show CDR1 as ENHRY and CDR2 as SYGVKD. V gave up 4 bases and J gave up 1 base; unmatched junction bases: 5. This CDR3 is CAISVGQGLSGNTIYF. CDR3 sequence (DNA): TGTGCCATCAGTGTAGGACAGGGGCTTTCTGGAAACACCATATATTTT.

The V call is TRBV28, the J call TRBJ1-5, with D possibly being TRBD1 (5 bases). Germline loops: CDR1 MDHEN, CDR2 SYDVKM. This CDR3 has 12 amino acids. V gave up 2 bases and J gave up 9 bases, with 8 bases separating them. CDR3 nucleotides: TGTGCCAGCAGTTTAGGGGGGACGCCCCAGCATTTT. This gives the protein CASSLGGTPQHF.

V is TRBV3-1 (or the pseudogene TRBV3-2) and J is TRBJ2-3; 10 bases are shared with TRBD2. The V gene end was trimmed by 1 base and the J gene end by 4 bases; junction bases not matched to a gene: 8. The CDR3 spans 17 residues. CDR1 and CDR2 (germline): LGHDT, YNNKEL (reference sequence). The CDR3: CASSQGGLAGVADTQYF. As DNA, the CDR3 is TGTGCCAGCAGCCAAGGAGGTCTAGCGGGAGTTGCAGATACGCAGTATTTT.

The rearrangement links TRBV27 to TRBJ2-1, with TRBD2 identical over 9 bases. The germline CDR1 and CDR2 sequences are MNHEY and SMNVEV (reference sequence). The CDR3 length is 15 residues. V trimming: 7 bases; J trimming: 5 bases; junction bases outside the gene matches: 9. CDR3 protein: CASTKGAGGNNEQFF. As DNA, the CDR3 is TGTGCCAGCACCAAGGGAGCGGGGGGCAACAATGAGCAGTTCTTC.

Concerning this clone itself: Mismatch with germline at one junction end may stem from a read error. CDR3 in DNA: TGTGCTAGCAGTTTGGGACAGACGAACACCGGGGAGCTGTTTTTT. Amino acid sequence: CASSLGQTNTGELFF. The genes are TRBV7-7 and TRBJ2-2; 7 nucleotides line up with TRBD1. CDR3 length: 15 amino acids. Germline lookup yields CDR1 SSHAT and CDR2 FNYEAQ (reference sequence).